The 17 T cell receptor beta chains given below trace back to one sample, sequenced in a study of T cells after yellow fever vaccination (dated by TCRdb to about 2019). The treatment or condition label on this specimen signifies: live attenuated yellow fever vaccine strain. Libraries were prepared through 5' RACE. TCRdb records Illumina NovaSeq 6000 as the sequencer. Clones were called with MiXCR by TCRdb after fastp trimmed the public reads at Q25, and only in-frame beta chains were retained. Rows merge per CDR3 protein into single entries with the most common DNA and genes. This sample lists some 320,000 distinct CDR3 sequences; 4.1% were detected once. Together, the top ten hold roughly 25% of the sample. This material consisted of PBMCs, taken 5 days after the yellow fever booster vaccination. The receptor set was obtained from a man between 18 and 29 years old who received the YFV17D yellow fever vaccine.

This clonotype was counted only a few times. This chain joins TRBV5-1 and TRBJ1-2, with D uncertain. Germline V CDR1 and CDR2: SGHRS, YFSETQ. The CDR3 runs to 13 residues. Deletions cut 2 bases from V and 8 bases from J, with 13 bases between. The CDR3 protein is CASSFSGGEGYTF. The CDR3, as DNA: TGCGCCAGCAGCTTTTCCGGAGGCGAGGGCTACACCTTC.

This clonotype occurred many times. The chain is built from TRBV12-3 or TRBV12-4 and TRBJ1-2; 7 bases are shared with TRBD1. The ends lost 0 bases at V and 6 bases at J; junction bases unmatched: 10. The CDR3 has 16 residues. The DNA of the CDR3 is TGTGCCAGCAGTTTAGCTAGTACAGGGGCGACCCATGGCTACACCTTC. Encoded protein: CASSLASTGATHGYTF.

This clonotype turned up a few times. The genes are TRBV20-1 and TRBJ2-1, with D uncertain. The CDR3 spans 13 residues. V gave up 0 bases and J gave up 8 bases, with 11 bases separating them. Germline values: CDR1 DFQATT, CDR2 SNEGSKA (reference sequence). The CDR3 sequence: CSARDPNLHEQFF. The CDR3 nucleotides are TGCAGTGCTAGAGATCCTAACTTACATGAGCAGTTCTTC.

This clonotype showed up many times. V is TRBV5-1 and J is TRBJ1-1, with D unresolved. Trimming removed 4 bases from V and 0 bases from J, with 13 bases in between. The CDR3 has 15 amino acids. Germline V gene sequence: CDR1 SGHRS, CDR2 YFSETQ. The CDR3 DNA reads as TGCGCCAGCAGCCCCCTAGGCAGCTTGAACACTGAAGCTTTCTTT. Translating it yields CASSPLGSLNTEAFF.

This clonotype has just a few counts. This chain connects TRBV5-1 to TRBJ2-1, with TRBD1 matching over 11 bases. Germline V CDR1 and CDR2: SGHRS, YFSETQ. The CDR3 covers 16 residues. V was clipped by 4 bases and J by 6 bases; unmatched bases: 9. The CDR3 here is CASSDGQGAGGNEQFF. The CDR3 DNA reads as TGCGCCAGCAGCGACGGACAGGGGGCGGGGGGCAATGAGCAGTTCTTC.

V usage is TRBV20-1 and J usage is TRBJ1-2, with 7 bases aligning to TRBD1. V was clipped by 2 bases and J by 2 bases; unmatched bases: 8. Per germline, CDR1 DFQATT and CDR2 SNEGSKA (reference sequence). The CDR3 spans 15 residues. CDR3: CSARTGVGWNYGYTF. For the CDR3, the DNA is TGCAGTGCTAGAACAGGGGTCGGTTGGAACTATGGCTACACCTTC.

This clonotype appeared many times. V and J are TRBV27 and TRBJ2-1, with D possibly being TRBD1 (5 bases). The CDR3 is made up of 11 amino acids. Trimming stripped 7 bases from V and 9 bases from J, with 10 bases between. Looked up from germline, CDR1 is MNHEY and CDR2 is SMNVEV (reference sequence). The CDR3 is CASTSRAEQFF. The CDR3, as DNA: TGTGCCAGCACATCCAGGGCTGAGCAGTTCTTC.

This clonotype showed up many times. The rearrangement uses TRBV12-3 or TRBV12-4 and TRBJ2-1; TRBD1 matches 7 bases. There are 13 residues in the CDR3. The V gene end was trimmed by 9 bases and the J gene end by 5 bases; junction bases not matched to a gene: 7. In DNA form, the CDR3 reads TGTGCCAGTACCGGGACAGAAAACAATGAGCAGTTCTTC. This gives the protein CASTGTENNEQFF.

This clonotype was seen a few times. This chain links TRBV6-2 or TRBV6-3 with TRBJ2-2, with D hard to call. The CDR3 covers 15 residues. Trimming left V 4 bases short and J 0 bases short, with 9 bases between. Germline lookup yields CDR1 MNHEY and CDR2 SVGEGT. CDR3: CASSFPNANTGELFF. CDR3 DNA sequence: TGTGCCAGCAGTTTCCCCAACGCGAACACCGGGGAGCTGTTTTTT.

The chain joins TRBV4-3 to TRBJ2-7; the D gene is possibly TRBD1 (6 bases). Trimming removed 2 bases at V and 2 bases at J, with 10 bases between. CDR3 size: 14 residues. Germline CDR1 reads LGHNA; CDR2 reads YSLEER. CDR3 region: CASSQSTGPYEQYF. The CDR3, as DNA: TGCGCCAGCAGCCAATCGACAGGACCCTACGAGCAGTACTTC.

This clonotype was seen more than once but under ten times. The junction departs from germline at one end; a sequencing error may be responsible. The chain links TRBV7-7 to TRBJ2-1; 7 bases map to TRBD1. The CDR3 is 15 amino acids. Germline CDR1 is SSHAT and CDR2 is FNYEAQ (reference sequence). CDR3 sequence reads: CASSLDFDRAHEQFF. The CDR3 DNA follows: TGTGCTAGCAGCCTCGACTTTGACAGGGCCCATGAGCAGTTCTTC.

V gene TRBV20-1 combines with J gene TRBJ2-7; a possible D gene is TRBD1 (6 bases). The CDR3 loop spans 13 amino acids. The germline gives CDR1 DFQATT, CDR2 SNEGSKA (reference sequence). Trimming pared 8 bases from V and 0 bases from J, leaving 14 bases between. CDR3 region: CSPNRAGSYEQYF. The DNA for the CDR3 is TGCAGTCCCAACAGGGCTGGCTCCTACGAGCAGTACTTC.

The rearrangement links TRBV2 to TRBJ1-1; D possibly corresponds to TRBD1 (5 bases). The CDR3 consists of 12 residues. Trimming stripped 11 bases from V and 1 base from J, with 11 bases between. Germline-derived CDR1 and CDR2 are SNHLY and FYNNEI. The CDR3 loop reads CAPQGENTEAFF. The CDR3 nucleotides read TGTGCCCCCCAGGGCGAGAACACTGAAGCTTTCTTT.

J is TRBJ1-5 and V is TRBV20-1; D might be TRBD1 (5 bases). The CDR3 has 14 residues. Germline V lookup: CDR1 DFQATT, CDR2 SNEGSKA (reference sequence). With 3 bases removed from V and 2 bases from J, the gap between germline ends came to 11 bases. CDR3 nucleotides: TGCAGTGCTAGGGGCGGGGCTGGCAATCAGCCCCAGCATTTT. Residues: CSARGGAGNQPQHF.

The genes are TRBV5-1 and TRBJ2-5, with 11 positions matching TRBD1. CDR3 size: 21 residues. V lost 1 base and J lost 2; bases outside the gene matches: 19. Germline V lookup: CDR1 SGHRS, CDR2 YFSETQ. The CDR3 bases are TGCGCCAGCAGCTTGTTCGGACAGGGGGCTAGAACTAGCTCCCCGCAAGAGACCCAGTACTTC. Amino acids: CASSLFGQGARTSSPQETQYF.

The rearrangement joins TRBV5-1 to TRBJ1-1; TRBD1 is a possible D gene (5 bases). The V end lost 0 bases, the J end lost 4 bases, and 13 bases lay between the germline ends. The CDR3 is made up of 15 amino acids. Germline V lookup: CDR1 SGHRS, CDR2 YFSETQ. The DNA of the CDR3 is TGCGCCAGCAGCTTGGTGACCGGGGGAAGCACTGAAGCTTTCTTT. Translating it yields CASSLVTGGSTEAFF.

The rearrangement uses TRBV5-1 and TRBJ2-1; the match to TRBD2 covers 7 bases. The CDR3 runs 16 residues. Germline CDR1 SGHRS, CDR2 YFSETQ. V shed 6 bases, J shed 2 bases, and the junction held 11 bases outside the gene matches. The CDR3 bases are TGCGCCAGCAAGATGGCCGGGGGGACCCCCTACAATGAGCAGTTCTTC. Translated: CASKMAGGTPYNEQFF.